Listed here are 11 T cell receptor beta chains from one sample, sequenced in a study of OX40 agonist ivuxolimab in advanced cancers. Produced via immunoSEQ multiplex PCR; TCRdb's table is partial and in-frame only. The sample includes just over 70,000 clones, less than 90% of them seen just once. The sequenced sample was CD4+ or CD8+ T cells sorted from blood, obtained in a trial of the OX40 agonist ivuxolimab. The receptors here all came from an adult with an advanced solid tumor such as melanoma, head and neck, liver or kidney cancer.

This chain links TRBV5-1 with TRBJ2-3; D is uncertain. Trimming took 0 bases from V and 2 from J, leaving 4 bases between them. CDR3 length: 13 residues. CDR1 is SGHRS and CDR2 is YFSETQ in the germline V gene. CDR3 residues: CASSLGNTDTQYF. CDR3 nucleotides: TGCGCCAGCAGCTTGGGAAACACAGATACGCAGTATTTT.

The rearrangement links TRBV18 to TRBJ1-6; D unresolved. Trimming took off 0 bases at V and 4 bases at J, with 10 bases between the two ends. The length of the CDR3 is 16 residues. Germline V gene lookup returns CDR1 KGHSH and CDR2 LQKENI. CDR3 in amino acids: CASSPPRHSYNSPLHF. In DNA, the CDR3 is TGTGCCAGCTCACCACCGCGACACTCTTATAATTCACCCCTCCACTTT.

V and J are TRBV9 and TRBJ2-7, with 7 bases fitting TRBD2. V gave up 0 bases and J gave up 7 bases; unmatched junction bases: 16. Per germline, CDR1 SGDLS and CDR2 YYNGEE. This CDR3 is 17 amino acids long. DNA for the CDR3: TGTGCCAGCAGCGTAGCTGCGAGCGGGGTGATATCGGGAGAGCAGTACTTC. This codes for CASSVAASGVISGEQYF.

The V gene is TRBV7-9, the J gene TRBJ2-7; 7 bases align to TRBD1. Per germline, CDR1 SEHNR and CDR2 FQNEAQ (reference sequence). The CDR3 loop spans 12 amino acids. Unmatched junction bases numbered 2, after V lost 5 bases and J lost 4 bases. CDR3 protein: CASSRQGYEQYF. The CDR3 nucleotides read TGTGCCAGCAGCAGACAGGGTTACGAGCAGTACTTC.

The rearrangement links TRBV4-3 to TRBJ1-4, with a possible D match to TRBD1 (5 bases). CDR1 LGHNA and CDR2 YSLEER come from the germline V gene. Trimming stripped 1 base from V and 9 bases from J, with 18 bases between. The CDR3 sequence is 16 residues long. The CDR3 DNA reads TGCGCCAGCAGCCAAGGGGGGTTTATCAAGGATCAAAAACTGTTTTTT. Protein: CASSQGGFIKDQKLFF.

The table lists this clone with a few counts. The J gene is TRBJ1-2, the V gene TRBV28; D remains ambiguous. Germline CDR1 and CDR2: MDHEN and SYDVKM. The ends were cut back, 5 bases at V and 7 bases at J, with 11 bases in the middle. CDR3 length equals 12 residues. Here the CDR3 reads CASSRLEAGYTF. The CDR3 nucleotides are TGTGCCAGCAGTCGATTGGAGGCTGGCTACACCTTC.

The chain employs TRBV5-1 and TRBJ1-1, with no clear D. The germline V and J ends were trimmed by 0 bases and 1 base, with 13 bases remaining between them. CDR1 is SGHRS, CDR2 YFSETQ, per germline. This CDR3 has 16 amino acids. The CDR3 DNA reads TGCGCCAGCAGCTTGGAGCCGTTCAGACAGAACACTGAAGCTTTCTTT. Translation gives CASSLEPFRQNTEAFF.

The chain links TRBV18 to TRBJ2-3; D gene unclear. This CDR3 has 14 residues. The germline CDR1 and CDR2 sequences are KGHSH and LQKENI. V lost 6 bases to trimming and J lost 2 bases, with 12 bases between them. CDR3 amino acids: CASSPPDPTDTQYF. Here the CDR3 DNA reads TGTGCCAGCTCCCCCCCCGATCCCACAGATACGCAGTATTTT.

The V call is TRBV7-9, the J call TRBJ1-1; D perhaps matches TRBD1 (5 bases). The length of the CDR3 is 14 residues. V lost 1 base, J lost 4 bases, and 10 bases lay in between. Germline V gene sequence: CDR1 SEHNR, CDR2 FQNEAQ (reference sequence). The CDR3 loop reads CASSLEGESTEAFF. Here the CDR3 DNA reads TGTGCCAGCAGCTTAGAAGGGGAGAGCACTGAAGCTTTCTTT.

The count of this clone is one. The rearrangement uses TRBV6-5 and TRBJ1-1; a possible D gene is TRBD1 (5 bases). Trimming shortened V by 2 bases and J by 4 bases, and 11 bases separated the two germline ends. This CDR3 has 14 amino acids. CDR1 is MNHEY and CDR2 is SVGAGI in the germline V gene. The CDR3 region has the DNA TGTGCCAGCAGTTACACAGGATTAGCCACTGAAGCTTTCTTT. This codes for CASSYTGLATEAFF.

This rearrangement joins TRBV2 to TRBJ1-3; tentatively, D is TRBD1 (5 bases). The CDR3 covers 15 residues. Looked up from germline, CDR1 is SNHLY and CDR2 is FYNNEI. The V end lost 6 bases, the J end lost 2 bases, and 14 bases lay between the germline ends. This CDR3 is CASSPQGDPGNTIYF. Written as DNA, the CDR3 is TGTGCCAGCAGCCCCCAGGGAGACCCTGGAAACACCATATATTTT.